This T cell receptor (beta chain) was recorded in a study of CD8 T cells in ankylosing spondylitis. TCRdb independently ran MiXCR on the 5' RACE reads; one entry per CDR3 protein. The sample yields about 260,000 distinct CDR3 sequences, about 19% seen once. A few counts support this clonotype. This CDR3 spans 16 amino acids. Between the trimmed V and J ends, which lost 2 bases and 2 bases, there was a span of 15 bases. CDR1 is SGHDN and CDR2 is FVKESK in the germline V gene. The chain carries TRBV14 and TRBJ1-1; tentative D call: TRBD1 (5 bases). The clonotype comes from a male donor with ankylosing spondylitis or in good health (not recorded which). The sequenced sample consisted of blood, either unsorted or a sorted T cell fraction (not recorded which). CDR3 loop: CASSQNIGQGNTEAFF. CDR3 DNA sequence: TGTGCCAGCAGCCAAAACATCGGGCAGGGTAACACTGAAGCTTTCTTT.